The 10 T cell receptor beta chains presented below share a single source sample, sequenced in a study of early T cells in non-severe SARS-CoV-2 infection. From the 5' RACE reads, TCRdb called clonotypes with MiXCR, one entry per CDR3 protein. The table shows about 80,000 distinct CDR3 sequences, with roughly 12% occurring only once. The material sequenced was whole blood. The source of these receptors is an adult who was a healthcare worker with PCR-confirmed SARS-CoV-2 infection or an uninfected control (not recorded which).

The CDR3 sequence is CASRIIDRKNEQFF. CDR3 nucleotides: TGTGCCAGCAGAATAATTGACAGGAAGAATGAGCAGTTCTTC. The chain combines TRBV28 with TRBJ2-1, with D possibly matching TRBD1 (6 bases). V was cut by 6 bases and J by 7 bases, with 16 bases left in between. CDR1 and CDR2 from the germline V gene are MDHEN and SYDVKM. CDR3 length equals 14 residues.

This chain connects TRBV10-3 to TRBJ2-1, with TRBD2 matching over 12 bases. The CDR3 sequence is 14 residues long. The J segment lost 6 bases and the V segment lost 5 bases, leaving 2 bases of the junction unmatched. Germline V lookup: CDR1 ENHRY, CDR2 SYGVKD. The CDR3 coding sequence is TGTGCCATCAGTTCTAGCGGGAGGGTCAATGAGCAGTTCTTC. Amino acid sequence: CAISSSGRVNEQFF.

The chain carries TRBV7-2 and TRBJ1-1; no clear D. V gave up 0 bases and J gave up 3 bases, with 8 bases separating them. The CDR3 is 14 amino acids. The germline gives CDR1 SGHTA, CDR2 FQGNSA. CDR3 protein: CASSLAPTYTEAFF. CDR3 sequence (DNA): TGTGCCAGCAGCTTAGCGCCCACCTACACTGAAGCTTTCTTT.

This clonotype was recorded at least ten times. For the CDR3, the DNA is TGTGCCAGCAGTTATGGGAGACTCTATGGCTACACCTTC. Translating gives CASSYGRLYGYTF. V and J are TRBV6-5 and TRBJ1-2; the D is unclear. The V end lost 3 bases, the J end lost 4 bases, and 9 bases lay between the germline ends. Germline CDR1 reads MNHEY; CDR2 reads SVGAGI. The CDR3 sequence is 13 residues long.

This clonotype was seen a few times. The rearrangement links TRBV11-2 to TRBJ2-7, with 12 nucleotides matching TRBD2. The CDR3 runs 13 residues. CDR1 and CDR2 (germline): SGHAT, FQNNGV. After removal of 6 bases from V and 6 bases from J, the junction contained 3 bases not matched to a gene. Here the CDR3 reads CASRTSGGSEQYF. The CDR3 DNA follows: TGTGCCAGCAGAACTAGCGGGGGGAGCGAGCAGTACTTC.

The rearrangement joins TRBV7-3 to TRBJ2-5, with 8 bases lining up with TRBD1. The germline V gene encodes CDR1 SGHTA and CDR2 FQGTGA. V trimming: 4 bases; J trimming: 1 base; junction bases outside the gene matches: 5. This CDR3 region has 15 residues. The chain's CDR3 is CASSWTGNPQETQYF. In DNA, the CDR3 is TGTGCCAGCAGCTGGACAGGGAATCCCCAAGAGACCCAGTACTTC.

Only a few counts were recorded for this clonotype. The chain couples TRBV5-4 to TRBJ1-2; no definite D call. V was clipped by 0 bases and J by 0 bases, with 6 bases between them. Germline assignment: CDR1 SGHNT and CDR2 YYREEE (reference sequence). There are 14 residues in the CDR3. Here the CDR3 DNA reads TGTGCCAGCAGCTTGGGCGGAGCTAACTATGGCTACACCTTC. It is translated as CASSLGGANYGYTF.

The V and J genes are TRBV5-5 and TRBJ2-1; TRBD2 matches 8 bases. V lost 2 bases and J lost 9; bases outside the gene matches: 19. Germline V CDR1 and CDR2: SGHKS, YYEKEE (reference sequence). This CDR3 contains 18 residues. This CDR3 reads CASSLEVSGGLVLSEQFF. As DNA, the CDR3 is TGTGCCAGCAGCTTAGAAGTCTCCGGGGGACTAGTTTTAAGTGAGCAGTTCTTC.

This rearrangement joins TRBV11-2 to TRBJ1-1; the D is unclear. V was shortened by 2 bases and J by 3 bases, with 13 bases between the two germline ends. From germline, CDR1 is SGHAT and CDR2 FQNNGV. The CDR3 covers 15 residues. CDR3 residues: CASSLLGGRYTEAFF. CDR3 sequence (DNA): TGTGCCAGCAGCTTACTCGGAGGCAGATACACTGAAGCTTTCTTT.

The chain recombines TRBV6-6 with TRBJ1-4, with D tentatively TRBD1 (5 bases). Trimming shortened V by 6 bases and J by 5 bases, and 19 bases separated the two germline ends. This CDR3 is built from 16 residues. Germline loops: CDR1 MNHNY, CDR2 SVGAGI (reference sequence). CDR3 in DNA: TGTGCCAGCAGACTTGACGGGGGGACTCAAAATGAAAAACTGTTTTTT. Amino acids: CASRLDGGTQNEKLFF.